The sequence of this TCR beta chain was determined in a study of control samples from healthy donors and cancer patients. CDR1 MGHDK and CDR2 SYGVNS come from the germline V gene. V shed 3 bases and J shed 3 bases, with 12 bases lying between them. The CDR3 loop spans 15 amino acids. Sequencing was performed with immunoSEQ multiplex PCR; in TCRdb, only in-frame clones are kept and a portion is missing. Here the sample spans roughly 170,000 clones, about 94% being singletons. Source material: blood. This clonotype was obtained from a woman in her sixties in good health. The rearrangement uses TRBV25-1 and TRBJ2-4; the D gene is possibly TRBD1 (6 bases). The CDR3 loop reads CASSDAGEGKNIQYF. The CDR3 DNA follows: TGTGCCAGCAGTGATGCAGGGGAAGGCAAAAACATTCAGTACTTC.